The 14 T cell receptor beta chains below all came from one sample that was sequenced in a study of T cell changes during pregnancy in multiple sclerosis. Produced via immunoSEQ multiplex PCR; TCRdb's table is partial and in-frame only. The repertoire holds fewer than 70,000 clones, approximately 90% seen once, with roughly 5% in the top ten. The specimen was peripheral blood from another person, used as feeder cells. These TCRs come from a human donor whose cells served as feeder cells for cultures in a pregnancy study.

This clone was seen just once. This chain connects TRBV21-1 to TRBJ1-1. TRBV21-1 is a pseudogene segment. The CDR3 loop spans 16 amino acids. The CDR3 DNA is TGTGCCAGCAGCCCCCAGAAGTTAGTATTGAACACTGAAGCTTTCTTT. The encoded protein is CASSPQKLVLNTEAFF.

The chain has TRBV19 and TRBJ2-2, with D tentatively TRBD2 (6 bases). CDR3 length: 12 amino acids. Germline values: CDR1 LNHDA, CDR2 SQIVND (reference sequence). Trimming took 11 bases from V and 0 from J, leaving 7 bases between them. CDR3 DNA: TGTGCCGGGGGGTCGAACACCGGGGAGCTGTTTTTT. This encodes CAGGSNTGELFF.

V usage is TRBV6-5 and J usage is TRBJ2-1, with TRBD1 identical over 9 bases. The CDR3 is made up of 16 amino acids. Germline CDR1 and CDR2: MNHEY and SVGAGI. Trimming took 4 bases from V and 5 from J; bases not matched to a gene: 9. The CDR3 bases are TGTGCCAGCAGTTCCCGACAGGGGGGATGGAACAATGAGCAGTTCTTC. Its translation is CASSSRQGGWNNEQFF.

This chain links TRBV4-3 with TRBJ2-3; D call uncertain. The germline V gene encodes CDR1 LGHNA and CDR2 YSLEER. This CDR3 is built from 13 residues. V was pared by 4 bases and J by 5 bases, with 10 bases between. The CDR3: CASSRVWQDTQYF. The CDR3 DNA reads TGCGCCAGCAGCCGCGTCTGGCAAGATACGCAGTATTTT.

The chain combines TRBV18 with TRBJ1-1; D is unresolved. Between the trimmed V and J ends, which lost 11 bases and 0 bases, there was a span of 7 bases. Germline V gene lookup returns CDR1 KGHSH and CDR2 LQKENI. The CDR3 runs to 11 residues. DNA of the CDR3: TGTGCCGTACGGATGAACACTGAAGCTTTCTTT. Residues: CAVRMNTEAFF.

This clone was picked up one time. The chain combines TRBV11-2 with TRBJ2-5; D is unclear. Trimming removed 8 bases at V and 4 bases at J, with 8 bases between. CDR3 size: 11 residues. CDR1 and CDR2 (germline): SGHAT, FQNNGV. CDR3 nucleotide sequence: TGTGCCAGCGCCGTCATAGAGACCCAGTACTTC. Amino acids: CASAVIETQYF.

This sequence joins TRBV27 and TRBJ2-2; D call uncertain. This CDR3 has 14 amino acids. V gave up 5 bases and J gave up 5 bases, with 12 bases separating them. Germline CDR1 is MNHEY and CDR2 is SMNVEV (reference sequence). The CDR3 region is CASSPRDLTGELFF. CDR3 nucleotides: TGTGCCAGCAGTCCTAGGGATCTTACCGGGGAGCTGTTTTTT.

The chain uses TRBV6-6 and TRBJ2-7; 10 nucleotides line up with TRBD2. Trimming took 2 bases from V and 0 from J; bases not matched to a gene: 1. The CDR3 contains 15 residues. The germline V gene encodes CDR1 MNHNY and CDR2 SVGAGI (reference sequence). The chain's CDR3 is CASSYPSGSSYEQYF. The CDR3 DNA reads TGTGCCAGCAGTTACCCTAGCGGGAGCTCCTACGAGCAGTACTTC.

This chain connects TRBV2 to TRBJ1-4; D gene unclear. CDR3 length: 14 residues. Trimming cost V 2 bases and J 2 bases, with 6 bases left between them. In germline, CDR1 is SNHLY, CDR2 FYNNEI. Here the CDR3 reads CASSETGTNEKLFF. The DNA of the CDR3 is TGTGCCAGCAGTGAAACCGGGACTAATGAAAAACTGTTTTTT.

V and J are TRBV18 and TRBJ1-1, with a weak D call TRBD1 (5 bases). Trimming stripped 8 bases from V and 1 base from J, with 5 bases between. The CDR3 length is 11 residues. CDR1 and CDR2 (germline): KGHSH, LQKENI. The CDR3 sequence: CASQGNTEAFF. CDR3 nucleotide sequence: TGTGCCAGCCAGGGGAACACTGAAGCTTTCTTT. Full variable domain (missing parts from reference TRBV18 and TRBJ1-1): NAGVMQNPRHLVRRRGQEARLRCSPMKGHSHVYWYRQLPEEGLKFMVYLQKENIIDESGMPKERFSAEFPKEGPSILRIQQVVRGDSAAYFCASQGNTEAFFGQGTRLTVV.

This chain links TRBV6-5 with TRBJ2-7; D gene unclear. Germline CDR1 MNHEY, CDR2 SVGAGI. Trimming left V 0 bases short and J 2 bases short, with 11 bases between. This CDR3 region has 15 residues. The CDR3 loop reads CASSYSLTSPYEQYF. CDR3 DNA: TGTGCCAGCAGTTACTCCCTCACCAGCCCCTACGAGCAGTACTTC.

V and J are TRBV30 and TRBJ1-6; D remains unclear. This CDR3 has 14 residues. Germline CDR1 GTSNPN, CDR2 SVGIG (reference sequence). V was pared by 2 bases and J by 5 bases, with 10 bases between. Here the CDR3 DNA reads TGTGCCTGGAGTATCCATGGAAATAATTCACCCCTCCACTTT. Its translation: CAWSIHGNNSPLHF.

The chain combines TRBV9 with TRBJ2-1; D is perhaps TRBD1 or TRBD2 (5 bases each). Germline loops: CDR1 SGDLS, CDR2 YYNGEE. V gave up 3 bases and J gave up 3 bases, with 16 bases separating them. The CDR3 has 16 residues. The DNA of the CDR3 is TGTGCCAGCAGCGCAGATGGGACGGCCCTCTACAATGAGCAGTTCTTC. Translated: CASSADGTALYNEQFF.

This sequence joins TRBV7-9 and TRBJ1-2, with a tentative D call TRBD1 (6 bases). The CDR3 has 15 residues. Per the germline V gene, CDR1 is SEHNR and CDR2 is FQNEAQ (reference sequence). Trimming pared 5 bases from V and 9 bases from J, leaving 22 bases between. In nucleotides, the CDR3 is TGTGCCAGCAGCCGTGTGGGGGCAGGTCATGTGAGCTACACCTTC. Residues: CASSRVGAGHVSYTF.